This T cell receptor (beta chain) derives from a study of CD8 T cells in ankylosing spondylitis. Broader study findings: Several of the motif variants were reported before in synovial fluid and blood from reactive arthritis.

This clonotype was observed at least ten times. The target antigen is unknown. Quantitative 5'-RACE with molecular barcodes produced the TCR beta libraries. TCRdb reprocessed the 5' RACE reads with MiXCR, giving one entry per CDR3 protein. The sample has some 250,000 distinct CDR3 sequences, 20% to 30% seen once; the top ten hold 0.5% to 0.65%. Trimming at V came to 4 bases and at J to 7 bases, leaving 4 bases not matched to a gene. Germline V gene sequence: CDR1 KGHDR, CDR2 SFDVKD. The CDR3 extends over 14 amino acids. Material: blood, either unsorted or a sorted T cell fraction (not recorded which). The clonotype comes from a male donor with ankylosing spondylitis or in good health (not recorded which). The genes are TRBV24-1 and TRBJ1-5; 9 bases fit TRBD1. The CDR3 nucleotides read TGTGCCACCAGTGACACACAGGGGGCCCAGCCCCAGCATTTT. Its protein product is CATSDTQGAQPQHF.